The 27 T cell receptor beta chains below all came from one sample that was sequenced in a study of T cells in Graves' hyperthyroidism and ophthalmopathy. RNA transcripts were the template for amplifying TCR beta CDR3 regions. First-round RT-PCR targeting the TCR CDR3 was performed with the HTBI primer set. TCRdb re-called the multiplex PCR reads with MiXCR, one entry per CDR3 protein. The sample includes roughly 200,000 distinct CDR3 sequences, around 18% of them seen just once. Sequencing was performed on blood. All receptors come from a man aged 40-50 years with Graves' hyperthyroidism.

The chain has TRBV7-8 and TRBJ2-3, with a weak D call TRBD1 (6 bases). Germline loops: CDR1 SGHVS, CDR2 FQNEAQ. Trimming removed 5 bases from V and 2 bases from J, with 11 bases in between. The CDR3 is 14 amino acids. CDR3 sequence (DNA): TGTGCCAGCAGCCAAGGACAGCACACAGATACGCAGTATTTT. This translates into CASSQGQHTDTQYF.

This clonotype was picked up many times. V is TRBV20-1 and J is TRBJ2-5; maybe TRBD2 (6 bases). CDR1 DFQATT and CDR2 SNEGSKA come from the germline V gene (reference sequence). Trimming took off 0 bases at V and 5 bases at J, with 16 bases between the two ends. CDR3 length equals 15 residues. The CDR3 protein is CSAREPGLARETQYF. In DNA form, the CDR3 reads TGCAGTGCTAGAGAGCCGGGACTCGCAAGGGAGACCCAGTACTTC.

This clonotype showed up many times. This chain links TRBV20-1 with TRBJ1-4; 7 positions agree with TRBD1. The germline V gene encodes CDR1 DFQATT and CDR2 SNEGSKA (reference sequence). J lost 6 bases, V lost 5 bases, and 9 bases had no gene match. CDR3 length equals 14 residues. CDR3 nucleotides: TGCAGTGCTCGGGTGACAGGGAATGATGAAAAACTGTTTTTT. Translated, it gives CSARVTGNDEKLFF.

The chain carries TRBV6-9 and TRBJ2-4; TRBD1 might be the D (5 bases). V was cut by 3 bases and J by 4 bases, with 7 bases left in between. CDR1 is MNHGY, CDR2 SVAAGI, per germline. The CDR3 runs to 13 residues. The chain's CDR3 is CASSYDRKNIQYF. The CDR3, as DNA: TGTGCCAGCAGTTACGACAGAAAAAACATTCAGTACTTC.

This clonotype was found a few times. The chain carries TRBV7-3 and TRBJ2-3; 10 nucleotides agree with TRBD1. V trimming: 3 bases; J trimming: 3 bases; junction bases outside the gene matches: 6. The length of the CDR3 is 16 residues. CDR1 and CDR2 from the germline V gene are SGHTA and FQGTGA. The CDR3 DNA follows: TGTGCCAGCAGCTTGGCTCTGGGACAGGGGACAGATACGCAGTATTTT. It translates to CASSLALGQGTDTQYF.

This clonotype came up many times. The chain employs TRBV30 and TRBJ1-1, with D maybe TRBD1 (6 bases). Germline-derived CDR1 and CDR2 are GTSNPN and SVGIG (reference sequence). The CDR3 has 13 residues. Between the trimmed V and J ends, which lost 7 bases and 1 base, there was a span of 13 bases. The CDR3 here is CALERQANTEAFF. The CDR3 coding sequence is TGTGCCTTGGAAAGACAGGCGAACACTGAAGCTTTCTTT.

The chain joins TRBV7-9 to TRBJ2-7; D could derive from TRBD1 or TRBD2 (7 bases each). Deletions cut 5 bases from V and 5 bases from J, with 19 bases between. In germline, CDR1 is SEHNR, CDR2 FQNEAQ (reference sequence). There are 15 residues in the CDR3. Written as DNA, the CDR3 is TGTGCCAGCAGCCCACAGGCAGGGGGGGCGGACGAGCAGTACTTC. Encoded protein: CASSPQAGGADEQYF.

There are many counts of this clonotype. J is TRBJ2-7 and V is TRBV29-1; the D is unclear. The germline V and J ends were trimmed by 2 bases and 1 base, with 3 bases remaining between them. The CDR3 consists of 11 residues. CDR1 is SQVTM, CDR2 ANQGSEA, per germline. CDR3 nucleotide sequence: TGCAGCGTTGAACGGTCCTACGAGCAGTACTTC. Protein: CSVERSYEQYF.

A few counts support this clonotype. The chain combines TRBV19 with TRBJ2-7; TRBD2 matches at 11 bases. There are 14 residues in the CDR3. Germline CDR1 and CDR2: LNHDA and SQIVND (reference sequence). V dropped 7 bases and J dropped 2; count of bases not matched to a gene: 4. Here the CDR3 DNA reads TGTGCCAGTACCGGTAGCGGGGGGGCCTACGAGCAGTACTTC. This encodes CASTGSGGAYEQYF.

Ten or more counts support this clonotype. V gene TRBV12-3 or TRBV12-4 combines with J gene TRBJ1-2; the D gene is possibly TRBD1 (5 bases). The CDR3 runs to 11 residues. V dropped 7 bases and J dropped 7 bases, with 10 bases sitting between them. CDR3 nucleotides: TGTGCCAGCACCTTGGGGGTTGGCTACACCTTC. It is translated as CASTLGVGYTF.

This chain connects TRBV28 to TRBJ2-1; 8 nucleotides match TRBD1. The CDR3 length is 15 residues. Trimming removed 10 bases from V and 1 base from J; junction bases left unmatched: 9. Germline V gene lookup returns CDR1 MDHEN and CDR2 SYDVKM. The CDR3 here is CATEPGTGSYNEQFF. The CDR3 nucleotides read TGTGCCACCGAACCCGGGACAGGTTCCTACAATGAGCAGTTCTTC.

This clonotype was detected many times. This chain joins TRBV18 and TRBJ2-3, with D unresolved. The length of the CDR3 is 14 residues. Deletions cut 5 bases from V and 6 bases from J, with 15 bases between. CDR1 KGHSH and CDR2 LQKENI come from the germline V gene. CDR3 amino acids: CASSKQAERDTQYF. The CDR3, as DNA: TGTGCCAGCTCAAAGCAGGCAGAAAGGGATACGCAGTATTTT.

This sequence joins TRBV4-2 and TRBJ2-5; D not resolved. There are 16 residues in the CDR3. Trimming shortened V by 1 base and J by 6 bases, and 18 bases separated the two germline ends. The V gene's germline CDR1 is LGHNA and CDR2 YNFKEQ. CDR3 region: CASSQALVGPMKTQYF. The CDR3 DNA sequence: TGTGCCAGCAGCCAAGCTCTCGTAGGACCAATGAAGACCCAGTACTTC.

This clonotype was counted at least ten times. The CDR3 is CASTKGDSPLHF. The CDR3 DNA reads as TGTGCCAGCACCAAGGGGGATTCACCCCTCCACTTT. The J gene is TRBJ1-6, the V gene TRBV6-1; tentatively, D is TRBD1 (6 bases). The CDR3 length is 12 residues. CDR1 and CDR2 from the germline V gene are MNHNS and SASEGT. V was shortened by 7 bases and J by 8 bases, with 9 bases between the two germline ends.

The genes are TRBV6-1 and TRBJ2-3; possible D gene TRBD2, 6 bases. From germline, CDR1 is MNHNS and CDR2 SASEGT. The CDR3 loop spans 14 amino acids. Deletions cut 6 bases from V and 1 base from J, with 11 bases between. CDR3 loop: CASRPPSGTDTQYF. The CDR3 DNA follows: TGTGCCAGCAGACCTCCTAGCGGCACAGATACGCAGTATTTT.

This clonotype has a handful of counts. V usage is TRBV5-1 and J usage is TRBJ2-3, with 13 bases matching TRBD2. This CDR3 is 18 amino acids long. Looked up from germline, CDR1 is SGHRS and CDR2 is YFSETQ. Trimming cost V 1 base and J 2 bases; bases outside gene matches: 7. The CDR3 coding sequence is TGCGCCAGCAGCTTGCAGGGGACTAGCGGGGCCGTCACAGATACGCAGTATTTT. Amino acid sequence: CASSLQGTSGAVTDTQYF.

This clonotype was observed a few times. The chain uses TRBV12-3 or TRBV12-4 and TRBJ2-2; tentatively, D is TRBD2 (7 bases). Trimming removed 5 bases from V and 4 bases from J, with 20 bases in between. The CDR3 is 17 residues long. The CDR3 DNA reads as TGTGCCAGCAGTGTCAAACCTCCGGGGGGCCTCACCGGGGAGCTGTTTTTT. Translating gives CASSVKPPGGLTGELFF.

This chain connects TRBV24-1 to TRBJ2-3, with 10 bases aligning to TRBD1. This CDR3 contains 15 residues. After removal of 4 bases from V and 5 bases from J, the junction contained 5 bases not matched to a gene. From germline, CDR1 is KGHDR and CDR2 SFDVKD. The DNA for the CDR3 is TGTGCCACCAGTGAACGACAGGGGGCGAAAGATACGCAGTATTTT. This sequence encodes CATSERQGAKDTQYF.

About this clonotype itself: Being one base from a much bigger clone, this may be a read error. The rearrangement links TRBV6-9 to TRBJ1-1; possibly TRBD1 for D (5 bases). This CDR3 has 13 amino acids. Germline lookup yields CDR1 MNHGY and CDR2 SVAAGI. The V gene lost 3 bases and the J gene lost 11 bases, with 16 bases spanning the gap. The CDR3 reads CASSYLGQGAAFF. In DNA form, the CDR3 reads TGTGCCAGCAGTTACTTGGGTCAGGGAGCGGCTTTCTTT.

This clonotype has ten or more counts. Here the CDR3 reads CASTGSLGYEQYF. The CDR3 DNA is TGTGCCAGCACAGGCAGCCTCGGCTACGAGCAGTACTTC. This rearrangement joins TRBV2 to TRBJ2-7; D is unresolved. This CDR3 comprises 13 residues. The germline V gene encodes CDR1 SNHLY and CDR2 FYNNEI. Deletions cut 7 bases from V and 3 bases from J, with 13 bases between. Looking up the rest from reference TRBV2 and TRBJ2-7 gives the full variable domain: EPEVTQTPSHQVTQMGQEVILRCVPISNHLYFYWYRQILGQKVEFLVSFYNNEISEKSEIFDDQFSVERPDGSNFTLKIRSTKLEDSAMYFCASTGSLGYEQYFGPGTRLTVT.

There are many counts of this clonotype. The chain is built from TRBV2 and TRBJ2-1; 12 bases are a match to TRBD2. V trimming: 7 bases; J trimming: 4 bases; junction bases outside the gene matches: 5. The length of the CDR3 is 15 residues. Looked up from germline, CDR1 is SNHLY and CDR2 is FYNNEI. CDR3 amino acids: CASNPGLAGYNEQFF. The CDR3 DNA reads TGTGCCAGCAACCCGGGACTAGCGGGTTACAATGAGCAGTTCTTC.

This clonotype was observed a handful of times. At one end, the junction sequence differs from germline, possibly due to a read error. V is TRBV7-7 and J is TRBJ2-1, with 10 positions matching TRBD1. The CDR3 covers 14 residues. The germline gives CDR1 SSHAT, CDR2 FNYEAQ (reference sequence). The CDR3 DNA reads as TGTGCTAGCAGCTCCCGGGACAGGGGTAATGAGCAGTTCTTC. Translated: CASSSRDRGNEQFF.

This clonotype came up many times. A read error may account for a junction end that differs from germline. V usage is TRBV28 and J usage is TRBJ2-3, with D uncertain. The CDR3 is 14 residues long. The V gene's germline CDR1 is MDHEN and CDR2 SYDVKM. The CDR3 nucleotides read TGTGTCAGCAGTTTCCGTCCGGCCACAGATACGCAGTATTTT. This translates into CVSSFRPATDTQYF.

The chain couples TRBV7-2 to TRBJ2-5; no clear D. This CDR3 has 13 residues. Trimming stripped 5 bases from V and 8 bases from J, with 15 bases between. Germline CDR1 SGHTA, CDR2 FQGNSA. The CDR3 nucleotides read TGTGCCAGCAGCCCCACACGGGTTGAAACCCAGTACTTC. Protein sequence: CASSPTRVETQYF.

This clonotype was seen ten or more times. The CDR3 DNA sequence: TGTGCCTGGTCAGAAGGGGGGCGGAACACTGAAGCTTTCTTT. This translates into CAWSEGGRNTEAFF. The V and J genes are TRBV30 and TRBJ1-1; D might be TRBD1 (6 bases). The CDR3 consists of 14 residues. Trimming removed 5 bases at V and 1 base at J, with 14 bases between. CDR1 is GTSNPN and CDR2 is SVGIG in the germline V gene (reference sequence).

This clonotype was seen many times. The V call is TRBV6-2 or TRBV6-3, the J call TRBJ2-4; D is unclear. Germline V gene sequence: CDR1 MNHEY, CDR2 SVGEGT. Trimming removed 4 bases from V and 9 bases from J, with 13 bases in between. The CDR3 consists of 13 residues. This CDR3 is CASSSIAGGIQYF. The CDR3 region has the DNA TGTGCCAGCAGTTCAATCGCTGGTGGCATTCAGTACTTC.

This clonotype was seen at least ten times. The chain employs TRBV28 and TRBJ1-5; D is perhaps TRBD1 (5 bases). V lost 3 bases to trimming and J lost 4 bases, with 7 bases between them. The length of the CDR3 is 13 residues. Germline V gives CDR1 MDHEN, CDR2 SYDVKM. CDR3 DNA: TGTGCCAGCAGTTTCGGGACTAATCAGCCCCAGCATTTT. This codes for CASSFGTNQPQHF.